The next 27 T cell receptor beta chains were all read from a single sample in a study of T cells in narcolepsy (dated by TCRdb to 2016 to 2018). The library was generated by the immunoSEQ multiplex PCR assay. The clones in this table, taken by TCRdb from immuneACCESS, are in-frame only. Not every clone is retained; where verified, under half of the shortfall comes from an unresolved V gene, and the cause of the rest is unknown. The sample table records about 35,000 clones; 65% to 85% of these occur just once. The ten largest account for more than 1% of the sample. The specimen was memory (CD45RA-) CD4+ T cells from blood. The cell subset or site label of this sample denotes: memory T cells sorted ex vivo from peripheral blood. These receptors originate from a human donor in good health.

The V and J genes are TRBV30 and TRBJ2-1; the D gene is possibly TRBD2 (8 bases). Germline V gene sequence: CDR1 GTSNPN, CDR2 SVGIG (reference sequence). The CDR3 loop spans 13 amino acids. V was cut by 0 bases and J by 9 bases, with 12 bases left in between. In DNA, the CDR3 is TGTGCCTGGAGTGTACAGGGGACTAGTGAGCAGTTCTTC. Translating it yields CAWSVQGTSEQFF.

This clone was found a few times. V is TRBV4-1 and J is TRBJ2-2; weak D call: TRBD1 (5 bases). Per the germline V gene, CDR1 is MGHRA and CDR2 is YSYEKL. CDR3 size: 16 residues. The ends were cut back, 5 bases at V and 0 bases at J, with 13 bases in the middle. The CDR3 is CASSVGRQSNTGELFF. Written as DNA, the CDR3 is TGCGCCAGCAGCGTCGGCCGACAGTCGAACACCGGGGAGCTGTTTTTT.

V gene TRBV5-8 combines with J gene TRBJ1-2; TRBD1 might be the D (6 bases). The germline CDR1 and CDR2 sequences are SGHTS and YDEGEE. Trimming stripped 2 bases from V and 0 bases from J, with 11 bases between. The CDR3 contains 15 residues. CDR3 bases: TGTGCCAGCAGCTTTGGACAGAGTACTAACTATGGCTACACCTTC. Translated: CASSFGQSTNYGYTF.

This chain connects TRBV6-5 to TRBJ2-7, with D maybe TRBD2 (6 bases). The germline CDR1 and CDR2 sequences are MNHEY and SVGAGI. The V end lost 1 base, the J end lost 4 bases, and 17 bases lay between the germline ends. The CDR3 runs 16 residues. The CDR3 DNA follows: TGTGCCAGCAGTTACTTGGGGCCGGGGGATTCGTACGAGCAGTACTTC. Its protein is CASSYLGPGDSYEQYF.

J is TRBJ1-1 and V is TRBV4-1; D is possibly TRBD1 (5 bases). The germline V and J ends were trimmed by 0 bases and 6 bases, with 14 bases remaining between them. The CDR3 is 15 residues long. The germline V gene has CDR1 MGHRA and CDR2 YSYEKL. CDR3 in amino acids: CASSQDVPGQAEAFF. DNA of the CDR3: TGCGCCAGCAGCCAAGACGTGCCAGGACAAGCTGAAGCTTTCTTT.

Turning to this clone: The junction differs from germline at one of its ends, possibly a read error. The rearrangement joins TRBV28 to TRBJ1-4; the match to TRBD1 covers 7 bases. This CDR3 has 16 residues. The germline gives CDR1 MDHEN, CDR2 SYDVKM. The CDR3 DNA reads TGTGCCAGCAGCTTATGGGACAGTAGAGGGGGAGAAAAACTGTTTTTT. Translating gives CASSLWDSRGGEKLFF.

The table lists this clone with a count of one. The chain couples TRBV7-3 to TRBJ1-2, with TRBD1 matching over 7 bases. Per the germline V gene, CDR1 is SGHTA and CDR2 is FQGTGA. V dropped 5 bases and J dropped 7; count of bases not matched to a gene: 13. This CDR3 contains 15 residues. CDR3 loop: CASSPSGGSSFGYTF. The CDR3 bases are TGTGCCAGCAGCCCCTCAGGGGGATCTTCGTTTGGCTACACCTTC.

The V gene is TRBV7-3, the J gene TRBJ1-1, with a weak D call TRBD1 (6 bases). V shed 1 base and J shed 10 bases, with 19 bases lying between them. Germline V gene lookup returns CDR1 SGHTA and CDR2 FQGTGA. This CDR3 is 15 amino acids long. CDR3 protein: CASSLMARGKTPAFF. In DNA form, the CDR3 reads TGTGCCAGCAGCTTAATGGCCAGGGGCAAAACCCCAGCTTTCTTT.

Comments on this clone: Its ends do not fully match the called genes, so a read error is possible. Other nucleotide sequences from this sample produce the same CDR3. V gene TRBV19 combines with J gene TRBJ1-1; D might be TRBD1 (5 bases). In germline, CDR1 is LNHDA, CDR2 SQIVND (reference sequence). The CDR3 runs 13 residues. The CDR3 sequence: CAMPTGGWTEAFF. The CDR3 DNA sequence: TGCGCCATGCCTACGGGGGGGTGGACTGAAGCTTTCTTT.

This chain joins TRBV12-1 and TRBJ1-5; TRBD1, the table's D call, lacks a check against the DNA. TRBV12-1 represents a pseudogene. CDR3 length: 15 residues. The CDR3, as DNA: TGTGCCAGCAGCTTTGAATGGGGCTTAAGTCAGCCCCAGCATTTT. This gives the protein CASSFEWGLSQPQHF.

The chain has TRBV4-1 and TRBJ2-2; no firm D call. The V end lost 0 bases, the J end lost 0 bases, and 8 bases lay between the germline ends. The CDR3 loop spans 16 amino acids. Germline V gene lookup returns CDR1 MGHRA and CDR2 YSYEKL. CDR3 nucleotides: TGCGCCAGCAGCCAAGAGGCCCCCCCGAACACCGGGGAGCTGTTTTTT. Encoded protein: CASSQEAPPNTGELFF.

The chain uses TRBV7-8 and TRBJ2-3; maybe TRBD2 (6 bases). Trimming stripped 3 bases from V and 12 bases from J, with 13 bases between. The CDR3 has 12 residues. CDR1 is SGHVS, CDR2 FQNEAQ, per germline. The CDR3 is CASSFSGEDQYF. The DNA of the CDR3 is TGTGCCAGCAGCTTCTCGGGGGAGGACCAGTATTTT.

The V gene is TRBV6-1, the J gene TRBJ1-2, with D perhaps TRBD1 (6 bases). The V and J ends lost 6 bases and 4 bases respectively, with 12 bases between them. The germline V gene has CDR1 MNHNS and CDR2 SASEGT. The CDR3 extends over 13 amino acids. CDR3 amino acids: CASSPDRSYGYTF. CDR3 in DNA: TGTGCCAGCAGCCCGGACAGAAGCTATGGCTACACCTTC.

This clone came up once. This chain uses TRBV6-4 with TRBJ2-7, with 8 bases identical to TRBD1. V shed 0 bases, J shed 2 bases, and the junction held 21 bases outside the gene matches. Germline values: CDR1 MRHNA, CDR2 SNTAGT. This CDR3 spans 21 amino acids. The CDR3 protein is CASSDSMADRGPKQWTYEQYF. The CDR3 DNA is TGTGCCAGCAGTGACTCGATGGCCGACAGGGGACCTAAGCAGTGGACCTACGAGCAGTACTTC.

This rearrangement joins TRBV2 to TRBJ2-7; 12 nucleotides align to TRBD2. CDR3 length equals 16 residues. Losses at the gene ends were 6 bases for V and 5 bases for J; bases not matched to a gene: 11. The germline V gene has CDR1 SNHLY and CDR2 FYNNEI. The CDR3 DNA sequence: TGTGCCAGCAGGGAAACCCGACTAGCGGGAGACGACGAGCAGTACTTC. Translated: CASRETRLAGDDEQYF.

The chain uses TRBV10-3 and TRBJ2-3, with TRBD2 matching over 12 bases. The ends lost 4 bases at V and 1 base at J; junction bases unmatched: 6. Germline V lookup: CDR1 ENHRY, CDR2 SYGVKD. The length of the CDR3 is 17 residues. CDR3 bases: TGTGCCATCAGTGGCGCTAGGACTAGCGGGGGCACAGATACGCAGTATTTT. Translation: CAISGARTSGGTDTQYF.

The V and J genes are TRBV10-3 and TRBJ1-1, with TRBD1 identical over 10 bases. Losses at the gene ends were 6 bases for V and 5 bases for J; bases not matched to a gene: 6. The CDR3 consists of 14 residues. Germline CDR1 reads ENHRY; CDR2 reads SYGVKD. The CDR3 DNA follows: TGTGCCATCAGCCGGGACAGGGGTGGGACTGAAGCTTTCTTT. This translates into CAISRDRGGTEAFF.

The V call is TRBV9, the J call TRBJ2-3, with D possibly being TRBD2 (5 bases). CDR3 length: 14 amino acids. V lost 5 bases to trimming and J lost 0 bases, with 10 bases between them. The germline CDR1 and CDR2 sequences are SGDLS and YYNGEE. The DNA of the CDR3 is TGTGCCAGCAGTCGGGGAGCTAGCACAGATACGCAGTATTTT. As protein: CASSRGASTDTQYF.

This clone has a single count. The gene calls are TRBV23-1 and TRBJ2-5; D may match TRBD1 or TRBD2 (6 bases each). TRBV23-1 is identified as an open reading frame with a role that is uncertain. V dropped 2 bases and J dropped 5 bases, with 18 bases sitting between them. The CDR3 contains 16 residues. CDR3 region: CASSQEDGGRGETQYF. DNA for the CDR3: TGCGCCAGCAGTCAAGAGGATGGGGGGCGCGGGGAGACCCAGTACTTC.

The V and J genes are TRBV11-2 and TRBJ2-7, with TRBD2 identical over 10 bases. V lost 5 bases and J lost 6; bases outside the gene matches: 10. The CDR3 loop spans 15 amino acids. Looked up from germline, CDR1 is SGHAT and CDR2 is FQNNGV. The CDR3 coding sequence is TGTGCCAGCAGCCACGGGGGGCTAGCGGGAGCCGAGCAGTACTTC. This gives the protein CASSHGGLAGAEQYF.

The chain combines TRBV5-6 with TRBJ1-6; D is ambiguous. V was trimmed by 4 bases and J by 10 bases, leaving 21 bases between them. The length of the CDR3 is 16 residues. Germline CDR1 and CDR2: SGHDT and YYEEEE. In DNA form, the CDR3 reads TGTGCCAGCAGCCCCAGTCGGGAAATGCGGCGCTCACCCCTCCACTTT. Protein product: CASSPSREMRRSPLHF.

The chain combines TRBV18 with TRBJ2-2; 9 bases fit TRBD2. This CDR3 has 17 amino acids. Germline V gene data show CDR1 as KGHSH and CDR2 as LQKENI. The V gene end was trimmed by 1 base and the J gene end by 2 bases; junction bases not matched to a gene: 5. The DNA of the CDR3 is TGTGCCAGCTCACCACGGATTAGCGGGGGTAACACCGGGGAGCTGTTTTTT. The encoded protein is CASSPRISGGNTGELFF.

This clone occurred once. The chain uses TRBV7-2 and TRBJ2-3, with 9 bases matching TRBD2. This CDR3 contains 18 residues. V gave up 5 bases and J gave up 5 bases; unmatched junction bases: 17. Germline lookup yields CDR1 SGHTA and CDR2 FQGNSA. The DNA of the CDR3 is TGTGCCAGCAGCAGAACTAGCGGGCGGGTTCGAGTTGGAGATACGCAGTATTTT. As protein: CASSRTSGRVRVGDTQYF.

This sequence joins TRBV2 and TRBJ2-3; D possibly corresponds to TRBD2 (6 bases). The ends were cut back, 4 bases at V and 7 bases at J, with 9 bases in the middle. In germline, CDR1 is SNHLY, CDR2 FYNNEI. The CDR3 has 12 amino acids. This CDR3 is CASSGLVNTQYF. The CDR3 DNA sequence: TGTGCCAGCAGTGGACTAGTTAATACGCAGTATTTT. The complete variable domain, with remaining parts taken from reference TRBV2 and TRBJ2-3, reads EPEVTQTPSHQVTQMGQEVILRCVPISNHLYFYWYRQILGQKVEFLVSFYNNEISEKSEIFDDQFSVERPDGSNFTLKIRSTKLEDSAMYFCASSGLVNTQYFGPGTRLTVL.

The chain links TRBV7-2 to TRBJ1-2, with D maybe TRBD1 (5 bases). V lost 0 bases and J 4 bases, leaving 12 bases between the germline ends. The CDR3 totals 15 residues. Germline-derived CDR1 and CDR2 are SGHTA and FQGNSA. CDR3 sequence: CASSLAGPPGYGYTF. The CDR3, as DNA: TGTGCCAGCAGCTTAGCGGGACCTCCGGGCTATGGCTACACCTTC. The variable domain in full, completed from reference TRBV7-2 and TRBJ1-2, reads GAGVSQSPSNKVTEKGKDVELRCDPISGHTALYWYRQSLGQGLEFLIYFQGNSAPDKSGLPSDRFSAERTGGSVSTLTIQRTQQEDSAVYLCASSLAGPPGYGYTFGSGTRLTVV.

The CDR3 spells CASSLWGNEQFF. CDR3 in DNA: TGTGCCAGCAGCTTGTGGGGGAATGAGCAGTTCTTC. The V call is TRBV5-4, the J call TRBJ2-1; D tentatively fits TRBD1 or TRBD2 (5 bases each). Germline CDR1 reads SGHNT; CDR2 reads YYREEE (reference sequence). This CDR3 contains 12 residues. Trimming shortened V by 1 base and J by 7 bases, and 6 bases separated the two germline ends. The full variable domain, rest sourced from reference TRBV5-4 and TRBJ2-1, is ETGVTQSPTHLIKTRGQQVTLRCSSQSGHNTVSWYQQALGQGPQFIFQYYREEENGRGNFPPRFSGLQFPNYSSELNVNALELDDSALYLCASSLWGNEQFFGPGTRLTVL.

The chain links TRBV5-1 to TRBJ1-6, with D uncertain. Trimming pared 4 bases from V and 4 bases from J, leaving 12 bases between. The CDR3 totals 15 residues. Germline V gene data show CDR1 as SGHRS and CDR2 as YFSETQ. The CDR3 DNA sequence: TGCGCCAGCAGCCCAGACCGGGCTTATAATTCACCCCTCCACTTT. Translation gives CASSPDRAYNSPLHF. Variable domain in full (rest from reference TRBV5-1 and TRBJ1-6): KAGVTQTPRYLIKTRGQQVTLSCSPISGHRSVSWYQQTPGQGLQFLFEYFSETQRNKGNFPGRFSGRQFSNSRSEMNVSTLELGDSALYLCASSPDRAYNSPLHFGNGTRLTVT.